These T cell receptor beta chains were read from a single sample in a study of T cells in Graves' hyperthyroidism and ophthalmopathy. TCRdb ran MiXCR on the multiplex PCR reads and lists one entry per CDR3 protein. The sample lists about 270,000 distinct CDR3 sequences, 20% to 25% occurring once. The sequencing sample was made of blood. These receptor sequences come from a man between 25 and 39 years old with Graves' ophthalmopathy. CDR3s include the opening cysteine and the closing phenylalanine or tryptophan. The D gene is left open where the match is weak. Clone size is shown for a subset of rows, as once, few, many or a class of expanded clone.

clone_size j_call d_call v_call cdr3_nt cdr3_aa
many TRBJ2-5 - TRBV2 TGTGCCAGCAGGGGGATCCAAGAGACCCAGTACTTC CASRGIQETQYF
many TRBJ2-2 - TRBV5-1 TGCGCCAGCAGTCAGTCCCGTGGGACGGGGAACACCGGGGAGCTGTTTTTT CASSQSRGTGNTGELFF
- TRBJ1-1 - TRBV27 TGTGCCAGCAGTCCCCCCGGGGAGGCGAACACTGAAGCTTTCTTT CASSPPGEANTEAFF
few TRBJ2-3 TRBD2 TRBV29-1 TGCAGCTACAAGCGGGAGTCAGATACGCAGTATTTT CSYKRESDTQYF
- TRBJ2-1 TRBD1 TRBV5-6 TGTGCCAGCAGCCCGACAGGGGGGCATGACAATGAGCAGTTCTTC CASSPTGGHDNEQFF
- TRBJ2-1 - TRBV20-1 TGCAGTGCTAGATCAATTGCAGCCTACAATGAGCAGTTCTTC CSARSIAAYNEQFF
few TRBJ2-5 TRBD2 TRBV9 TGTGCCAGCAGTCCTCTGGCGGGAGGGTATCAAGAGACCCAGTACTTC CASSPLAGGYQETQYF
- TRBJ2-3 - TRBV7-2 TGTGCCAGCAGCTCAAATAATAGAGATACGCAGTATTTT CASSSNNRDTQYF
many TRBJ2-1 - TRBV27 TGTGCCAGCAGTTTATCCCCCGGCCTATACAATGAGCAGTTCTTC CASSLSPGLYNEQFF
- TRBJ2-5 TRBD2 TRBV30 TGTGCCTGGAGTGCTGCGGGAGTTAGAGAGACCCAGTACTTC CAWSAAGVRETQYF
few TRBJ2-7 TRBD2 TRBV7-8 TGTGCCAGCAGCTTAGGGACCGGTAGCGGGAGCTTATACGAGCAGTACTTC CASSLGTGSGSLYEQYF
few TRBJ1-1 - TRBV10-1 TGCGCCAGCAGTGTCTCAGCGAACACTGAAGCTTTCTTT CASSVSANTEAFF
few TRBJ1-1 - TRBV30 TGTGCCTGGAGTGTACGAGGAGGGGGGGACACTGAAGCTTTCTTT CAWSVRGGGDTEAFF
many TRBJ2-5 - TRBV2 TGTGCCAGCAGCGCACAGGGACTGACGCAAGAGACCCAGTACTTC CASSAQGLTQETQYF
many TRBJ1-2 TRBD1 TRBV2 TGTGCCAGCACGTGGGACAGGGGGCGGGATGGCTACACCTTC CASTWDRGRDGYTF
many TRBJ2-5 - TRBV2 TGTGCCAGCAGTGAATACGCCGGGGTCAGGCAACCCCTTCTAGAGACCCAGTACTTC CASSEYAGVRQPLLETQYF
- TRBJ2-5 TRBD2 TRBV20-1 TGCAGTGCTAGAGTATCGGGGGGAGGTAGAGAGACCCAGTACTTC CSARVSGGGRETQYF
- TRBJ2-7 - TRBV2 TGTGCCAGCCAGGACGACCGCAGAACCTACGAGCAGTACTTC CASQDDRRTYEQYF
few TRBJ2-3 TRBD2 TRBV5-6 TGTGCCAGCAGCCCCGTTAGGACTAGCGGGAGCACAGATACGCAGTATTTT CASSPVRTSGSTDTQYF
- TRBJ2-1 TRBD2 TRBV27 TGTGCCAGCAGGGAAATGGGGAGGGCCGCCTACAATGAGCAGTTCTTC CASREMGRAAYNEQFF
- TRBJ1-6 - TRBV14 TGTGCCAGCAGCCACACTCAACCGGGGCGCGTCGGGTATAATTCACCCCTCCACTTT CASSHTQPGRVGYNSPLHF
many TRBJ2-2 - TRBV6-2/TRBV6-3 TGTGCCAGCAGTTACTCGTTTACGGGAACGGCCGGGGAGCTGTTTTTT CASSYSFTGTAGELFF
few TRBJ1-2 - TRBV19 TGTGCCAGTAGTCCTCACGCATCGGCGTCGGGCTACACCTTC CASSPHASASGYTF
many TRBJ1-2 - TRBV20-1 TGCAGTGCTAGAGTAGGCCCAGCGAAGGGCTACACCTTC CSARVGPAKGYTF
many TRBJ2-7 - TRBV2 TGTGCCAGCAGTGAGGGCAGGGCGTCCTACGAGCAGTACTTC CASSEGRASYEQYF
- TRBJ1-1 - TRBV7-2 TGTGCCAGCAGCTTAGCGAGACGAGATTTTGAAGCTTTCTTT CASSLARRDFEAFF
many TRBJ1-6 TRBD1 TRBV3-1 TGTGCCAGCAGCCAAGAACGTAGACAGGGAAATTCACCCCTCCACTTT CASSQERRQGNSPLHF
- TRBJ2-2 - TRBV15 TGTGCCACCAGCAGGGGGACCTTCACCGGGGAGCTGTTTTTT CATSRGTFTGELFF
many TRBJ2-2 - TRBV5-1 TGCGCCAGCAGCTTGACGGTTAACAGTAACACCGGGGAGCTGTTTTTT CASSLTVNSNTGELFF
few TRBJ1-5 TRBD1 TRBV15 TGTGCCACCAGCAGAGATTCTACGGGACAGGGTTACGTTGGCAATCAGCCCCAGCATTTT CATSRDSTGQGYVGNQPQHF
- TRBJ2-1 - TRBV9 TGTGCCAGCAGCGTATTGCGGAGCAACAATGAGCAGTTCTTC CASSVLRSNNEQFF
- TRBJ2-5 - TRBV7-8 TGTGCCAGCAGCTTAGCCAGGGAGGGGGCGGACTTC CASSLAREGADF
many TRBJ2-3 - TRBV2 TGTGCCAGTGGAGGAGGAGATACGCAGTATTTT CASGGGDTQYF
- TRBJ1-2 - TRBV29-1 TGCAGCGTGCCGGGGCAGACCGGCCTCGGCTACACCTTC CSVPGQTGLGYTF
- TRBJ2-3 - TRBV6-2/TRBV6-3 TGTGCCAGCATCGACCGTCCCCTAGTCTCCACAGATACGCAGTATTTT CASIDRPLVSTDTQYF
few TRBJ1-1 TRBD1 TRBV4-1 TGCGCCAGCAGCCACCCGACAGGGGTTGAAGCTTTCTTT CASSHPTGVEAFF
few TRBJ1-6 - TRBV5-6 TGTGCCAGCAGCTTGGGTCTCCGGAACCTCTCCTATAATTCACCCCTCCACTTT CASSLGLRNLSYNSPLHF
- TRBJ1-1 - TRBV10-3 TGTGCCATCAGGAAGGAGGGGACGTCTGAAGCTTTCTTT CAIRKEGTSEAFF
- TRBJ1-2 - TRBV6-1 TGTGCCAGCAGACAGGGAGGTGAAGATGGCTACACCTTC CASRQGGEDGYTF
- TRBJ2-1 TRBD2 TRBV6-2/TRBV6-3 TGTGCCAGCTCAGAGGCGGGAGGAGAGTTCTTC CASSEAGGEFF
- TRBJ2-1 TRBD1 TRBV6-1 TGTGCCAGCAAGATGGACAGGGGGAACTACAATGAGCAGTTCTTC CASKMDRGNYNEQFF
few TRBJ1-3 TRBD1 TRBV6-1 TGTGCCAGCAGTCGGACAGGGACTGGAAACACCATATATTTT CASSRTGTGNTIYF
- TRBJ1-1 - TRBV2 TGTGCCAGCAGTGACTGGTCCAGGGGCACTGAAGCTTTCTTT CASSDWSRGTEAFF
- TRBJ2-2 TRBD2 TRBV9 TGTGCCAGCAGCGTAGGGAACGCGGGAGGAGGCACCGGGGAGCTGTTTTTT CASSVGNAGGGTGELFF
many TRBJ1-1 - TRBV6-5 TGTGCCAGCAGTTACGACCCCCAGCCGAACACTGAAGCTTTCTTT CASSYDPQPNTEAFF
many TRBJ2-5 TRBD2 TRBV30 TGTGCCTGGATTTCGGGACTAGCAAAAGAGACCCAGTACTTC CAWISGLAKETQYF